The 30 T cell receptor beta chains listed next were all sequenced from one sample in a study of blood T cell repertoires in COVID-19. Method: immunoSEQ multiplex PCR; TCRdb's copy keeps in-frame clones and lacks some. Altogether about 39,000 clones are present, more than 80% being singletons, with the ten largest covering less than 4.5%. Sequenced material: peripheral blood. The receptors were gathered from a man in his sixties with acute or convalescent COVID-19.

The rearrangement links TRBV6-5 to TRBJ1-5; D unclear. The CDR3 contains 13 residues. The V gene's germline CDR1 is MNHEY and CDR2 SVGAGI. V was clipped by 8 bases and J by 5 bases, with 13 bases between them. Here the CDR3 reads CASARGLHQPQHF. CDR3 nucleotides: TGTGCCAGCGCGCGGGGATTGCATCAGCCCCAGCATTTT.

The chain employs TRBV6-1 and TRBJ1-6; TRBD1 agrees at 7 bases. This CDR3 has 13 residues. Unmatched junction bases numbered 0, after V lost 1 base and J lost 9 bases. From germline, CDR1 is MNHNS and CDR2 SASEGT. CDR3 bases: TGTGCCAGCAGTGAAGACAGGGGTTCACCCCTCCACTTT. Protein product: CASSEDRGSPLHF.

V usage is TRBV7-8 and J usage is TRBJ1-2, with 9 bases matching TRBD1. The germline gives CDR1 SGHVS, CDR2 FQNEAQ. The CDR3 loop spans 13 amino acids. J lost 5 bases, V lost 8 bases, and 6 bases had no gene match. The DNA of the CDR3 is TGTGCCAGCGGTCCGGGACAGGGATATGGCTACACCTTC. This encodes CASGPGQGYGYTF. The full variable domain, in which reference TRBV7-8 and TRBJ1-2 provide the parts outside the CDR3, is GAGVSQSPRYKVAKRGQDVALRCDPISGHVSLFWYQQALGQGPEFLTYFQNEAQLDKSGLPSDRFFAERPEGSVSTLKIQRTQQEDSAVYLCASGPGQGYGYTFGSGTRLTVV.

The V and J genes are TRBV28 and TRBJ1-2, with no clear D. The CDR3 contains 13 residues. The germline gives CDR1 MDHEN, CDR2 SYDVKM. Trimming cost V 6 bases and J 5 bases, with 13 bases left between them. CDR3 residues: CASSQNDKYGYTF. DNA for the CDR3: TGTGCCAGCAGCCAAAACGACAAATATGGCTACACCTTC.

The V call is TRBV18, the J call TRBJ2-5, with a weak D call TRBD1 (6 bases). The CDR3 length is 13 residues. Germline CDR1 KGHSH, CDR2 LQKENI. The V end was cut by 5 bases, the J end by 4 bases, with 11 bases between. Here the CDR3 DNA reads TGTGCCAGCTCATGGGGCAGGGGAGAGACCCAGTACTTC. Its translation: CASSWGRGETQYF.

This clone appeared once. The J gene is TRBJ2-7, the V gene TRBV7-9; 10 positions agree with TRBD2. Germline CDR1 reads SEHNR; CDR2 reads FQNEAQ (reference sequence). Trimming at V came to 6 bases and at J to 3 bases, leaving 5 bases not matched to a gene. CDR3 length: 14 residues. The CDR3 DNA reads as TGTGCCAGCAGTTACGGGACTAGCGTCTACGAGCAGTACTTC. Amino acids: CASSYGTSVYEQYF.

The chain recombines TRBV12-3 or TRBV12-4 with TRBJ2-1, with 7 bases matching TRBD1. V lost 5 bases to trimming and J lost 6 bases; unmatched junction nucleotides: 4. This CDR3 comprises 13 residues. The CDR3, as DNA: TGTGCCAGCAGTCGTAGACAGGGCAATGAGCAGTTCTTC. As protein: CASSRRQGNEQFF.

Note on this clone: At one end the junction does not follow the germline gene, possibly because of a read error. The V gene is TRBV4-2, the J gene TRBJ2-7, with D possibly being TRBD2 (6 bases). The CDR3 loop spans 15 amino acids. Per the germline V gene, CDR1 is LGHNA and CDR2 is YNFKEQ. In nucleotides, the CDR3 is TGTGCCAGTGGCGCCGTGGGGGGAAACTCCCACGAGCAGTACTTC. The encoded protein is CASGAVGGNSHEQYF.

This clone has a single count. This CDR3 reads CASSSGDSAETQYF. The CDR3 coding sequence is TGTGCCAGCAGTTCCGGGGATTCGGCAGAGACCCAGTACTTC. This sequence joins TRBV27 and TRBJ2-5; D perhaps matches TRBD2 (5 bases). Germline assignment: CDR1 MNHEY and CDR2 SMNVEV (reference sequence). The germline V and J ends were trimmed by 4 bases and 4 bases, with 13 bases remaining between them. The CDR3 runs 14 residues.

The chain carries TRBV7-9 and TRBJ2-1, with TRBD2 identical over 12 bases. This CDR3 comprises 18 residues. CDR1 and CDR2 (germline): SEHNR, FQNEAQ (reference sequence). V lost 4 bases to trimming and J lost 0 bases; unmatched junction nucleotides: 7. The CDR3 region has the DNA TGTGCCAGCAGCTCTCCGGGACTAGCGGGCCTCTCCTACAATGAGCAGTTCTTC. It specifies CASSSPGLAGLSYNEQFF.

The J gene is TRBJ1-1, the V gene TRBV2, with D perhaps TRBD1 (6 bases). V dropped 7 bases and J dropped 1 base, with 10 bases sitting between them. The CDR3 covers 13 residues. Germline V CDR1 and CDR2: SNHLY, FYNNEI. This CDR3 reads CASIKGQNTEAFF. CDR3 DNA sequence: TGTGCCAGCATAAAGGGACAGAACACTGAAGCTTTCTTT. Looking up the rest from reference TRBV2 and TRBJ1-1 gives the full variable domain: EPEVTQTPSHQVTQMGQEVILRCVPISNHLYFYWYRQILGQKVEFLVSFYNNEISEKSEIFDDQFSVERPDGSNFTLKIRSTKLEDSAMYFCASIKGQNTEAFFGQGTRLTVV.

CDR3 in DNA: TGTGCCAGCAGTTTAGTCATGAACACTGAAGCTTTCTTT. Amino acid sequence: CASSLVMNTEAFF. This chain connects TRBV27 to TRBJ1-1; D unresolved. The germline V and J ends were trimmed by 2 bases and 0 bases, with 4 bases remaining between them. CDR3 size: 13 residues. Germline V gene lookup returns CDR1 MNHEY and CDR2 SMNVEV (reference sequence).

The rearrangement uses TRBV7-3 and TRBJ2-1; possibly TRBD1 for D (5 bases). CDR3 size: 15 residues. Per germline, CDR1 SGHTA and CDR2 FQGTGA. V lost 5 bases and J lost 0, with 11 bases in between. The DNA for the CDR3 is TGTGCCAGCAGCCTTAGACAGAGCTCCTACAATGAGCAGTTCTTC. This gives the protein CASSLRQSSYNEQFF.

This rearrangement joins TRBV5-1 to TRBJ1-1; 9 bases are shared with TRBD1. With 3 bases clipped from V and 6 bases from J, the junction kept 6 bases outside the gene matches. Germline CDR1 and CDR2: SGHRS and YFSETQ. The CDR3 has 14 amino acids. In DNA, the CDR3 is TGCGCCAGCAGCTGGTTGGGACAGGGCGCTGAAGCTTTCTTT. It specifies CASSWLGQGAEAFF.

This rearrangement joins TRBV28 to TRBJ2-2; no clear D gene. In germline, CDR1 is MDHEN, CDR2 SYDVKM. V was cut by 1 base and J by 7 bases, with 10 bases left in between. This CDR3 is 14 amino acids long. The CDR3 sequence: CASSLFVGVGELFF. CDR3 coding DNA: TGTGCCAGCAGTTTATTTGTTGGAGTCGGGGAGCTGTTTTTT. Supplemented by reference TRBV28 and TRBJ2-2, the full variable domain reads DVKVTQSSRYLVKRTGEKVFLECVQDMDHENMFWYRQDPGLGLRLIYFSYDVKMKEKGDIPEGYSVSREKKERFSLILESASTNQTSMYLCASSLFVGVGELFFGEGSRLTVL.

The chain employs TRBV28 and TRBJ2-4; TRBD2 might be the D (6 bases). Between the trimmed V and J ends, which lost 6 bases and 0 bases, there was a span of 15 bases. The V gene's germline CDR1 is MDHEN and CDR2 SYDVKM. The CDR3 is made up of 16 amino acids. CDR3 sequence (DNA): TGTGCCAGCAGCCCAACTGGGGACTTAGCCAAAAACATTCAGTACTTC. It yields the protein CASSPTGDLAKNIQYF. The full variable domain, completed using reference TRBV28 and TRBJ2-4, is DVKVTQSSRYLVKRTGEKVFLECVQDMDHENMFWYRQDPGLGLRLIYFSYDVKMKEKGDIPEGYSVSREKKERFSLILESASTNQTSMYLCASSPTGDLAKNIQYFGAGTRLSVL.

V and J are TRBV30 and TRBJ2-6; weak D call: TRBD2 (6 bases). V lost 0 bases to trimming and J lost 2 bases, with 8 bases between them. CDR1 and CDR2 (germline): GTSNPN, SVGIG (reference sequence). The CDR3 has 15 residues. CDR3 DNA sequence: TGTGCCTGGAGTGTAGGGGAGGCTGGGGCCAACGTCCTGACTTTC. Translation gives CAWSVGEAGANVLTF.

The chain joins TRBV18 to TRBJ2-7; 7 nucleotides match TRBD1. CDR3 length equals 15 residues. Germline CDR1 and CDR2: KGHSH and LQKENI. V dropped 6 bases and J dropped 0; count of bases not matched to a gene: 8. CDR3 protein: CASSPVGQTSYEQYF. The CDR3 nucleotides are TGTGCCAGCTCCCCCGTGGGACAGACCTCCTACGAGCAGTACTTC.

The J gene is TRBJ2-2, the V gene TRBV19, with 7 nucleotides matching TRBD1. V shed 7 bases and J 2 bases; nucleotides not matched to a gene: 4. There are 14 residues in the CDR3. Germline lookup yields CDR1 LNHDA and CDR2 SQIVND (reference sequence). CDR3 in amino acids: CASTGTANTGELFF. The CDR3 DNA sequence: TGTGCCAGTACCGGGACAGCCAACACCGGGGAGCTGTTTTTT.

This chain connects TRBV15 to TRBJ1-2; 7 bases fit TRBD1. Per the germline V gene, CDR1 is LNHNV and CDR2 is YYDKDF (reference sequence). The CDR3 is made up of 17 amino acids. Germline trimming cut 7 bases from V and 2 bases from J; bases unmatched to any gene: 16. The CDR3 bases are TGTGCCACCACCCAGAGAGGGGGTCGAGGGGGCAACTATGGCTACACCTTC. Its protein product is CATTQRGGRGGNYGYTF.

This clone showed up just once. The chain recombines TRBV6-5 with TRBJ1-2; 10 bases agree with TRBD1. Germline lookup yields CDR1 MNHEY and CDR2 SVGAGI. This CDR3 is 13 amino acids long. The V and J ends lost 7 bases and 6 bases, in that order; junction bases with no gene match: 5. DNA for the CDR3: TGTGCCAGCATGAGGACAGGGGGTGATGGCTACACCTTC. This encodes CASMRTGGDGYTF.

The chain uses TRBV28 and TRBJ2-3; perhaps TRBD1 as D (6 bases). V lost 7 bases to trimming and J lost 11 bases, with 16 bases between them. Germline V lookup: CDR1 MDHEN, CDR2 SYDVKM. The CDR3 spans 12 residues. The CDR3 DNA sequence: TGTGCCAGCAACGTTGAGACAGGACAGCAGTATTTT. This codes for CASNVETGQQYF.

The V gene is TRBV6-2 or TRBV6-3, the J gene TRBJ1-1, with D tentatively TRBD1 (6 bases). Germline V gene data show CDR1 as MNHEY and CDR2 as SVGEGT. The V and J ends lost 3 bases and 0 bases respectively, with 11 bases between them. The CDR3 is 15 amino acids. The CDR3 nucleotides read TGTGCCAGCAGTTATTTGGCAGGGGTGAACACTGAAGCTTTCTTT. Its protein is CASSYLAGVNTEAFF.

The J gene is TRBJ1-4, the V gene TRBV3-1 (or the pseudogene TRBV3-2), with D possibly matching TRBD1 (5 bases). The germline V and J ends were trimmed by 0 bases and 8 bases, with 19 bases remaining between them. The V gene's germline CDR1 is LGHDT and CDR2 YNNKEL (reference sequence). The CDR3 runs 17 residues. CDR3 protein: CASSQESLAGVLEKLFF. CDR3 nucleotides: TGTGCCAGCAGCCAAGAGAGTTTAGCGGGGGTCCTAGAAAAACTGTTTTTT.

This clone was recorded once. The chain employs TRBV11-1 and TRBJ1-1, with D maybe TRBD1 (5 bases). The CDR3 is 15 residues long. Germline V lookup: CDR1 SGHAT, CDR2 FQDESV (reference sequence). Trimming pared 6 bases from V and 1 base from J, leaving 15 bases between. The CDR3 spells CASRRAGGANTEAFF. The CDR3 DNA follows: TGTGCCAGCAGGAGAGCCGGCGGGGCGAACACTGAAGCTTTCTTT.

The rearrangement links TRBV19 to TRBJ1-1, with 7 bases that match TRBD1. This CDR3 has 14 residues. The trim removed 2 bases at V and 5 bases at J, leaving 5 bases unmatched. Per germline, CDR1 LNHDA and CDR2 SQIVND (reference sequence). The CDR3 loop is CASSIQGVGTEAFF. In DNA, the CDR3 is TGTGCCAGTAGTATACAGGGGGTCGGGACTGAAGCTTTCTTT.

This clone was recorded once. The V gene is TRBV6-1, the J gene TRBJ2-2; TRBD2 is a possible D gene (6 bases). This CDR3 contains 12 residues. The germline V and J ends were trimmed by 2 bases and 9 bases, with 7 bases remaining between them. The germline V gene has CDR1 MNHNS and CDR2 SASEGT. CDR3 amino acids: CASSERGWELFF. The CDR3 nucleotides are TGTGCCAGCAGTGAACGGGGGTGGGAGCTGTTTTTT.

This chain connects TRBV5-1 to TRBJ2-3, with TRBD2 matching over 11 bases. This CDR3 spans 15 amino acids. J was trimmed by 1 base and V by 6 bases; bases with no gene match: 4. From germline, CDR1 is SGHRS and CDR2 YFSETQ. CDR3 bases: TGCGCCAGCAACATACTAGCGGGGGGCACAGATACGCAGTATTTT. Translated, it gives CASNILAGGTDTQYF.

The J gene is TRBJ1-1, the V gene TRBV20-1; TRBD1 agrees at 7 bases. The CDR3 loop spans 14 amino acids. From germline, CDR1 is DFQATT and CDR2 SNEGSKA (reference sequence). V lost 3 bases and J lost 1; bases outside the gene matches: 5. The CDR3 DNA sequence: TGCAGTGCTAGTTCGGGGACAGCGAACACTGAAGCTTTCTTT. Translating gives CSASSGTANTEAFF.

The genes are TRBV5-3 and TRBJ2-1, with 14 positions matching TRBD2. TRBV5-3 is reported as an ORF; its role is uncertain. Trimming at V came to 3 bases and at J to 8 bases, leaving 16 bases not matched to a gene. This CDR3 spans 19 amino acids. In DNA form, the CDR3 reads TGTGCCAGAAGCTCCATCGGGACTAGCGGGAGTAGGGCTTGCTATGAGCAGTTCTTC. This encodes CARSSIGTSGSRACYEQFF.